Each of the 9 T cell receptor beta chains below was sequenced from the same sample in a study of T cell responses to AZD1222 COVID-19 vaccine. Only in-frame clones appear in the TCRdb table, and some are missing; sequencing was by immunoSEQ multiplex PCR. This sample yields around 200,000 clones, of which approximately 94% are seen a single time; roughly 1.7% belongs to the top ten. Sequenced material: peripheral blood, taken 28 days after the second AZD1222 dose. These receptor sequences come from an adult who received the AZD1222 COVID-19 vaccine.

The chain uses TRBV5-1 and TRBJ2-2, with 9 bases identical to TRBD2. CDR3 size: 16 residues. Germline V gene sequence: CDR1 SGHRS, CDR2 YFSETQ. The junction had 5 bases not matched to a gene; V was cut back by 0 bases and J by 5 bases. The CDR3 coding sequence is TGCGCCAGCAGCTTGGATCCTAGCGGGATAACCGGGGAGCTGTTTTTT. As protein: CASSLDPSGITGELFF. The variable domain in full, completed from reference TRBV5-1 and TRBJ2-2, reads KAGVTQTPRYLIKTRGQQVTLSCSPISGHRSVSWYQQTPGQGLQFLFEYFSETQRNKGNFPGRFSGRQFSNSRSEMNVSTLELGDSALYLCASSLDPSGITGELFFGEGSRLTVL.

The CDR3 spells CASSLVAGNTGELFF. CDR3 bases: TGTGCCAGCAGCTTAGTGGCAGGGAACACCGGGGAGCTGTTTTTT. V usage is TRBV7-2 and J usage is TRBJ2-2, with unresolved D. With 1 base removed from V and 1 base from J, the gap between germline ends came to 7 bases. This CDR3 spans 15 amino acids. CDR1 is SGHTA and CDR2 is FQGNSA in the germline V gene.

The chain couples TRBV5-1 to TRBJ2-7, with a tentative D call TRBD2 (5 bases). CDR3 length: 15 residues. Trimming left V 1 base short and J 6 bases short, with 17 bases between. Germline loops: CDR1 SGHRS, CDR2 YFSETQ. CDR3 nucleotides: TGCGCCAGCAGCTTGACGGCCGGGGAATTCCGCGAGCAGTACTTC. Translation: CASSLTAGEFREQYF.

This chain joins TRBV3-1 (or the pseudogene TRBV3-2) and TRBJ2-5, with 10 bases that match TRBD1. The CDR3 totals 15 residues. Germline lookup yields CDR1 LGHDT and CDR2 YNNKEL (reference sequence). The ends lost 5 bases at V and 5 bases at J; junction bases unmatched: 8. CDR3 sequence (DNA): TGTGCCAGCAGCGCAGGGGACAGGGGCTCCGAGACCCAGTACTTC. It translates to CASSAGDRGSETQYF.

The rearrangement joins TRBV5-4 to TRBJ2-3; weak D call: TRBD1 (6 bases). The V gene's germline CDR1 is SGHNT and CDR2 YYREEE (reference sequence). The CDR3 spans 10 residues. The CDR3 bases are TGTGCGGCAGGGGCAGATACGCAGTATTTT. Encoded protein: CAAGADTQYF. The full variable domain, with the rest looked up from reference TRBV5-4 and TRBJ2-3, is ETGVTQSPTHLIKTRGQQVTLRCSSQSGHNTVSWYQQALGQGPQFIFQYYREEENGRGNFPPRFSGLQFPNYSSELNVNALELDDSALYLCAAGADTQYFGPGTRLTVL.

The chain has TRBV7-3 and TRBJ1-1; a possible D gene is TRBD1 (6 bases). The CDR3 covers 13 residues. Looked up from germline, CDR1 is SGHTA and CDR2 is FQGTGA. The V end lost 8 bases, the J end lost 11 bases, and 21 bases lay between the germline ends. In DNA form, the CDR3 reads TGTGCCAGCGGAAAGCGGGGGCCATATGGGGCTTTCTTT. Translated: CASGKRGPYGAFF.

CDR3 coding DNA: TGCGCCAGCAGCCCCCAAACGGGGAACACCGGGGAGCTGTTTTTT. Its protein product is CASSPQTGNTGELFF. The J gene is TRBJ2-2, the V gene TRBV4-3; D remains ambiguous. The CDR3 totals 15 residues. The V gene's germline CDR1 is LGHNA and CDR2 YSLEER. V lost 4 bases and J lost 1, with 10 bases in between.

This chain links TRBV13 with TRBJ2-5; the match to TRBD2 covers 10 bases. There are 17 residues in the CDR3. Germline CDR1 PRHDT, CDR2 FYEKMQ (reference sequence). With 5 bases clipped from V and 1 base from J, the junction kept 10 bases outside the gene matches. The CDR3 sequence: CASSLSLAGRPQETQYF. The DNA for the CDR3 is TGTGCCAGCAGCCTCTCACTAGCGGGACGCCCCCAAGAGACCCAGTACTTC.

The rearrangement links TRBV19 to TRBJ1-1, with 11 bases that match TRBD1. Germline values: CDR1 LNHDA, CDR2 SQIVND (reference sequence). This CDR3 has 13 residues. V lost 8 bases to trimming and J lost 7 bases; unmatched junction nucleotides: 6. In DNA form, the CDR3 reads TGTGCCAGTGGGACAGGGGGTCCCTTTGAAGCTTTCTTT. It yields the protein CASGTGGPFEAFF.